This TCR beta chain was profiled in a study of T cell responses to AZD1222 COVID-19 vaccine. Findings of the study overall: Vaccine-associated CD4 TCRs ranged over spike, dominating at 160-218 and 743-854. White British people made up most donors, females outnumbered males, and clonal diversity was possibly underestimated.

As concerns this clone: The antigen is unknown.

Here immunoSEQ multiplex PCR was the method, and the copy in TCRdb shows in-frame clones only, minus some. The table includes about 180,000 clones, about nine tenths detected once. Sample: peripheral blood, taken 28 days after the second AZD1222 dose. This clonotype was sampled from an adult who received the AZD1222 COVID-19 vaccine.

The CDR3 DNA sequence: TGCGCCAGCAGGAGTCTAGCGGGGGGAGGCACCGGGGAGCTGTTTTTT. It translates to CASRSLAGGGTGELFF. V gene TRBV10-2 combines with J gene TRBJ2-2, with 11 bases that match TRBD2. Losses at the gene ends were 6 bases for V and 4 bases for J; bases not matched to a gene: 7. There are 16 residues in the CDR3. CDR1 is WSHSY and CDR2 is SAAADI in the germline V gene.